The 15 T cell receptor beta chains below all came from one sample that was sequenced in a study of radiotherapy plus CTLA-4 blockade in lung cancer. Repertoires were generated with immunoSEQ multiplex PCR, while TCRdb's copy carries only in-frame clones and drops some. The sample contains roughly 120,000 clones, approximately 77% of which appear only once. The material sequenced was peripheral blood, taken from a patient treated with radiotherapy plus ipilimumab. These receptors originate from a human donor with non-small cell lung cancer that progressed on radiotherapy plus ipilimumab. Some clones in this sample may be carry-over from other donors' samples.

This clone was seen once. The CDR3 DNA sequence: TGTGCCAGCAGCGCACCGGGACTAGCGGGAGGAGATACGCAGTATTTT. Its protein is CASSAPGLAGGDTQYF. The chain is built from TRBV6-6 and TRBJ2-3; 15 bases agree with TRBD2. V gave up 6 bases and J gave up 5 bases; unmatched junction bases: 6. The CDR3 consists of 16 residues. Per germline, CDR1 MNHNY and CDR2 SVGAGI (reference sequence).

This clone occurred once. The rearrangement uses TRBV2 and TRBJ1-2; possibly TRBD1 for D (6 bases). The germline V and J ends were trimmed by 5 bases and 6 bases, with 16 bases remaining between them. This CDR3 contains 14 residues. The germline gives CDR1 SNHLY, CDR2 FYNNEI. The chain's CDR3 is CASSFPTGQNGYTF. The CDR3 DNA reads TGTGCCAGCAGTTTTCCTACAGGGCAGAATGGCTACACCTTC. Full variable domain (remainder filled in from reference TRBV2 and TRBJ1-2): EPEVTQTPSHQVTQMGQEVILRCVPISNHLYFYWYRQILGQKVEFLVSFYNNEISEKSEIFDDQFSVERPDGSNFTLKIRSTKLEDSAMYFCASSFPTGQNGYTFGSGTRLTVV.

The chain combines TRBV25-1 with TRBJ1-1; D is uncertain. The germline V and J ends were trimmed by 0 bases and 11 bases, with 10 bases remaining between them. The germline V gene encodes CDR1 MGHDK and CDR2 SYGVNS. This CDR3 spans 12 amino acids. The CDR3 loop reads CASSEYTAGAFF. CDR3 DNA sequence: TGTGCCAGCAGTGAATACACAGCGGGGGCTTTCTTT.

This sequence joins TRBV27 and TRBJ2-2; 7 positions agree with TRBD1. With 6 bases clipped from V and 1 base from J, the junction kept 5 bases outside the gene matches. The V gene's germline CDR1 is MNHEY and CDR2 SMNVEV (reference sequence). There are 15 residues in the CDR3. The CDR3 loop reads CASRIRGLNTGELFF. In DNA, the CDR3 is TGTGCCAGCAGGATAAGGGGGCTGAACACCGGGGAGCTGTTTTTT.

The CDR3 spells CASSPRGRDEQFF. As DNA, the CDR3 is TGTGCCAGCAGTCCCCGGGGGAGGGATGAGCAGTTCTTC. This sequence joins TRBV27 and TRBJ2-1, with 7 bases aligning to TRBD2. CDR1 and CDR2 (germline): MNHEY, SMNVEV (reference sequence). Trimming took 5 bases from V and 8 from J; bases not matched to a gene: 6. This CDR3 region has 13 residues.

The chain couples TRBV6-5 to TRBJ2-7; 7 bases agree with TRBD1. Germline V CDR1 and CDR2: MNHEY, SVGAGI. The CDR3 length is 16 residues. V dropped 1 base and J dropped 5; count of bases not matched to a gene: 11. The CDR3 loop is CASSYYPYGQANEQYF. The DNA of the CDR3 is TGTGCCAGCAGTTACTATCCGTACGGACAGGCTAACGAGCAGTACTTC.

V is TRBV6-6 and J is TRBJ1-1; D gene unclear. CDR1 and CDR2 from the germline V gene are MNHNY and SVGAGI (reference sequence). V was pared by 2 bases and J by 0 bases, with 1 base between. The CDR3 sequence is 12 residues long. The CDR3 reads CASSYLNTEAFF. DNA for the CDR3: TGTGCCAGCAGTTACCTGAACACTGAAGCTTTCTTT.

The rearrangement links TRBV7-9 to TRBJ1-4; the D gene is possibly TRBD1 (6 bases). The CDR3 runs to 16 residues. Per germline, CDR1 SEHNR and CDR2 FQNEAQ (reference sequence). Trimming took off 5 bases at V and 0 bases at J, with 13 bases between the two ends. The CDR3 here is CASSARRQATNEKLFF. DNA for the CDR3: TGTGCCAGCAGCGCCCGGCGACAGGCAACTAATGAAAAACTGTTTTTT.

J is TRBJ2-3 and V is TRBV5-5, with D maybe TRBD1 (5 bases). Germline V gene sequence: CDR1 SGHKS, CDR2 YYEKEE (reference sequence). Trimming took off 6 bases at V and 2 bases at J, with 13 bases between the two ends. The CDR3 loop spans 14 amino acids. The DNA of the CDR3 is TGTGCCAGCACACAGGCTATTCCCACAGATACGCAGTATTTT. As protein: CASTQAIPTDTQYF.

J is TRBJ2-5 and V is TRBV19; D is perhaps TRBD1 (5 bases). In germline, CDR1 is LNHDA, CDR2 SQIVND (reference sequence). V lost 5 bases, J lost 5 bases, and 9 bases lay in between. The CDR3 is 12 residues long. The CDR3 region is CASSQGRETQYF. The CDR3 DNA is TGTGCCAGTAGTCAGGGCCGGGAGACCCAGTACTTC.

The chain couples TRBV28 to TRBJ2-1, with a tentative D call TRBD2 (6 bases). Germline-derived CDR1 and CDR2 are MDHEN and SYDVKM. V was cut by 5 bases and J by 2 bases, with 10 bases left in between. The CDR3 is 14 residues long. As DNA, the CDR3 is TGTGCCAGCAGTGCCGGGGGTCCCTACAATGAGCAGTTCTTC. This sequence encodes CASSAGGPYNEQFF.

The CDR3 bases are TGTGCCAGCAGTTTTCGGGACATGGCGACAGATACGCAGTATTTT. Translation gives CASSFRDMATDTQYF. The J gene is TRBJ2-3, the V gene TRBV27, with D tentatively TRBD1 (6 bases). CDR1 and CDR2 (germline): MNHEY, SMNVEV (reference sequence). There are 15 residues in the CDR3. Trimming shortened V by 3 bases and J by 3 bases, and 13 bases separated the two germline ends.

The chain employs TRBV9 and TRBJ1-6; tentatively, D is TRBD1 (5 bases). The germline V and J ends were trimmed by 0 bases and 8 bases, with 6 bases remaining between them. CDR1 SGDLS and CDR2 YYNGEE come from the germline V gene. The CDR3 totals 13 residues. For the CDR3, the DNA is TGTGCCAGCAGCGTAGCGGGGGATTCACCCCTCCACTTT. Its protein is CASSVAGDSPLHF. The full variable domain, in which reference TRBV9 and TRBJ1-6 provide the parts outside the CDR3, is DSGVTQTPKHLITATGQRVTLRCSPRSGDLSVYWYQQSLDQGLQFLIQYYNGEERAKGNILERFSAQQFPDLHSELNLSSLELGDSALYFCASSVAGDSPLHFGNGTRLTVT.

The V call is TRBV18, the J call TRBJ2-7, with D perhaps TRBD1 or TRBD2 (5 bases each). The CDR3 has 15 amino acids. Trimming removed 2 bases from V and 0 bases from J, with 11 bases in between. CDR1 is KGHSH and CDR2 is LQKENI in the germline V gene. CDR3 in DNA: TGTGCCAGCTCACCATTGGCAGGGAGCTCCTACGAGCAGTACTTC. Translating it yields CASSPLAGSSYEQYF.

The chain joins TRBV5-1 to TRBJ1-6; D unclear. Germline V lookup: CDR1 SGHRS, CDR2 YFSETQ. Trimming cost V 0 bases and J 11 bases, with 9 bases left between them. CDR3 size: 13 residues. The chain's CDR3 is CASSLVQSPPLHF. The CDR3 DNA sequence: TGCGCCAGCAGCTTGGTGCAGAGTCCACCCCTCCACTTT.